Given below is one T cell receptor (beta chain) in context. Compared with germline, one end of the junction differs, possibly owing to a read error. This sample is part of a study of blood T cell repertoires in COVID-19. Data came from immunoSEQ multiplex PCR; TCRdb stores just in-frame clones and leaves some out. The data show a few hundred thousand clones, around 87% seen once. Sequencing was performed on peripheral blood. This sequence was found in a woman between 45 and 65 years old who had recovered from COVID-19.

CDR3 nucleotides: TGCGCCAGCAGCCAATTGGGCACCGGTCTTGTATTC. It encodes CASSQLGTGLVF. This chain uses TRBV4-3 with TRBJ2-7; D not resolved. The germline gives CDR1 LGHNA, CDR2 YSLEER. This CDR3 has 12 amino acids.